One sample yielded the 19 T cell receptor beta chains listed below, sequenced in a study of T cells in localized non-small cell lung cancer. The assay was immunoSEQ multiplex PCR, and TCRdb's table has in-frame clones only and misses some. The sample carries about 20,000 clones, about 83% recorded once. The sample was peripheral blood, taken before any cancer treatment. These receptors were taken from a man between 40 and 75 years old with stage I lung adenocarcinoma.

This chain connects TRBV27 to TRBJ2-1; D ambiguous. Deletions cut 6 bases from V and 4 bases from J, with 16 bases between. Germline CDR1 is MNHEY and CDR2 is SMNVEV (reference sequence). The CDR3 spans 15 residues. CDR3: CASRLAISPYNEQFF. CDR3 in DNA: TGTGCCAGCAGGTTAGCAATTAGCCCTTACAATGAGCAGTTCTTC.

In its sample, this clone was seen once. Other nucleotide sequences from this sample produce the same CDR3. The CDR3 is CASSQSWRIGTEAFF. Here the CDR3 DNA reads TGCGCCAGCAGCCAATCCTGGCGAATAGGCACTGAAGCTTTCTTT. The chain is built from TRBV4-1 and TRBJ1-1; D gene unclear. The CDR3 has 15 amino acids. V gave up 2 bases and J gave up 4 bases, with 14 bases separating them. Germline CDR1 reads MGHRA; CDR2 reads YSYEKL.

The rearrangement links TRBV4-1 to TRBJ2-2; D is unresolved. The CDR3 covers 16 residues. CDR1 is MGHRA and CDR2 is YSYEKL in the germline V gene. The germline V and J ends were trimmed by 0 bases and 7 bases, with 15 bases remaining between them. Here the CDR3 reads CASSQDQTMVNGELFF. In nucleotides, the CDR3 is TGCGCCAGCAGCCAAGATCAAACGATGGTGAACGGGGAGCTGTTTTTT.

V and J are TRBV19 and TRBJ1-2; D might be TRBD1 (6 bases). Germline assignment: CDR1 LNHDA and CDR2 SQIVND (reference sequence). V lost 9 bases, J lost 1 base, and 15 bases lay in between. CDR3 size: 14 residues. Here the CDR3 DNA reads TGTGCCAGCAGGGACATTGGGAATAACTATGGCTACACCTTC. Translating gives CASRDIGNNYGYTF.

The chain links TRBV5-5 to TRBJ2-2, with D possibly matching TRBD1 (6 bases). V was pared by 3 bases and J by 0 bases, with 9 bases between. The CDR3 has 15 residues. Germline V gives CDR1 SGHKS, CDR2 YYEKEE (reference sequence). The CDR3 DNA reads TGTGCCAGCAGCTGGGCAGGGGCGAACACCGGGGAGCTGTTTTTT. It is translated as CASSWAGANTGELFF.

V and J are TRBV23-1 and TRBJ2-2; the D call may be TRBD1 or TRBD2 (6 bases each). TRBV23-1 is recorded as an ORF, its role being uncertain. The CDR3 spans 18 residues. V was pared by 2 bases and J by 2 bases, with 18 bases between. The CDR3 loop reads CASSQPDPGGCNTGELFF. The CDR3 nucleotides are TGCGCCAGCAGTCAACCCGACCCCGGGGGCTGTAACACCGGGGAGCTGTTTTTT.

This clone was observed a few times. The chain recombines TRBV6-1 with TRBJ1-3; D is uncertain. V lost 1 base to trimming and J lost 10 bases, with 14 bases between them. The CDR3 is 14 amino acids. CDR1 MNHNS and CDR2 SASEGT come from the germline V gene. CDR3 region: CASSEVEDVGTIYF. CDR3 sequence (DNA): TGTGCCAGCAGTGAAGTCGAGGATGTCGGAACCATATATTTT.

The chain has TRBV14 and TRBJ2-3, with TRBD2 matching over 7 bases. Looked up from germline, CDR1 is SGHDN and CDR2 is FVKESK. Trimming removed 2 bases from V and 5 bases from J; junction bases left unmatched: 7. The CDR3 runs 15 residues. This chain's CDR3 is CASSQYGGIGDTQYF. For the CDR3, the DNA is TGTGCCAGCAGCCAATACGGGGGGATAGGAGATACGCAGTATTTT.

The gene calls are TRBV5-4 and TRBJ1-3, with D hard to call. The CDR3 spans 15 residues. Germline CDR1 reads SGHNT; CDR2 reads YYREEE (reference sequence). The V end was cut by 4 bases, the J end by 0 bases, with 11 bases between. CDR3 DNA: TGTGCCAGCAGCGACCCAAGTATCTCTGGAAACACCATATATTTT. This sequence encodes CASSDPSISGNTIYF.

The chain is built from TRBV19 and TRBJ2-3; 8 bases agree with TRBD2. This CDR3 is 13 amino acids long. V lost 5 bases to trimming and J lost 7 bases; unmatched junction nucleotides: 5. From germline, CDR1 is LNHDA and CDR2 SQIVND (reference sequence). CDR3 sequence (DNA): TGTGCCAGTAGTGATAGCGGGGAAAATACGCAGTATTTT. It translates to CASSDSGENTQYF.

This chain joins TRBV7-3 and TRBJ2-1, with 8 bases that match TRBD1. CDR1 is SGHTA, CDR2 FQGTGA, per germline. This CDR3 is 15 amino acids long. V lost 3 bases to trimming and J lost 0 bases; unmatched junction nucleotides: 1. CDR3 in DNA: TGTGCCAGCAGCTTGGACAGGGCCTCCTACAATGAGCAGTTCTTC. This gives the protein CASSLDRASYNEQFF.

This clone appeared a single time. The chain is built from TRBV6-1 and TRBJ1-2; TRBD1 matches 11 bases. The CDR3 length is 16 residues. The germline V gene encodes CDR1 MNHNS and CDR2 SASEGT. V gave up 4 bases and J gave up 9 bases; unmatched junction bases: 13. The chain's CDR3 is CASSVLPGQGDLSYTF. The CDR3 bases are TGTGCCAGCAGTGTACTCCCGGGACAGGGGGATTTAAGCTACACCTTC.

The rearrangement joins TRBV5-1 to TRBJ2-6; D tentatively reads TRBD1 or TRBD2 (5 bases each). This CDR3 has 18 amino acids. Between the trimmed V and J ends, which lost 1 base and 1 base, there was a span of 15 bases. From germline, CDR1 is SGHRS and CDR2 YFSETQ. Here the CDR3 DNA reads TGCGCCAGCAGCTTGATTGGTCGGGGCCCATCTGGGGCCAACGTCCTGACTTTC. The encoded protein is CASSLIGRGPSGANVLTF. The full variable domain, with the rest looked up from reference TRBV5-1 and TRBJ2-6, is KAGVTQTPRYLIKTRGQQVTLSCSPISGHRSVSWYQQTPGQGLQFLFEYFSETQRNKGNFPGRFSGRQFSNSRSEMNVSTLELGDSALYLCASSLIGRGPSGANVLTFGAGSRLTVL.

J is TRBJ2-1 and V is TRBV2, with D possibly TRBD2 on 6 matching bases. V was clipped by 6 bases and J by 4 bases, with 16 bases between them. Germline V gives CDR1 SNHLY, CDR2 FYNNEI. This CDR3 is built from 15 residues. The CDR3 region has the DNA TGTGCCAGCAGCGCCACCACGGAGGGTTACAATGAGCAGTTCTTC. As protein: CASSATTEGYNEQFF.

This sequence joins TRBV9 and TRBJ2-1; 8 nucleotides agree with TRBD2. CDR3 size: 16 residues. V lost 0 bases to trimming and J lost 4 bases; unmatched junction nucleotides: 6. Germline values: CDR1 SGDLS, CDR2 YYNGEE. CDR3 loop: CASSVAGRASYNEQFF. The CDR3 DNA reads TGTGCCAGCAGCGTAGCCGGGAGGGCCTCATACAATGAGCAGTTCTTC.

This clone was picked up a small number of times. The chain joins TRBV5-1 to TRBJ2-2; 12 nucleotides line up with TRBD2. Losses at the gene ends were 7 bases for V and 3 bases for J; bases not matched to a gene: 4. From germline, CDR1 is SGHRS and CDR2 YFSETQ. The CDR3 totals 15 residues. The CDR3 sequence: CASQRLAGDTGELFF. CDR3 bases: TGCGCCAGCCAGAGACTAGCGGGAGACACCGGGGAGCTGTTTTTT.

This chain connects TRBV6-5 to TRBJ2-5, with D perhaps being TRBD1 or TRBD2 (5 bases each). CDR3 length equals 14 residues. Germline V CDR1 and CDR2: MNHEY, SVGAGI. V was pared by 8 bases and J by 3 bases, with 16 bases between. In DNA, the CDR3 is TGTGCCAGCCTCAAACACCTGGGGGAAGAGACCCAGTACTTC. The encoded protein is CASLKHLGEETQYF.

This rearrangement joins TRBV2 to TRBJ2-7, with D uncertain. V was trimmed by 7 bases and J by 3 bases, leaving 7 bases between them. The CDR3 length is 11 residues. The V gene's germline CDR1 is SNHLY and CDR2 FYNNEI. CDR3 bases: TGTGCCAGCAAGGCCGACTACGAGCAGTACTTC. It is translated as CASKADYEQYF.

The V and J genes are TRBV2 and TRBJ1-2; D is perhaps TRBD1 (5 bases). The V and J ends lost 5 bases and 6 bases respectively, with 10 bases between them. Per germline, CDR1 SNHLY and CDR2 FYNNEI. The CDR3 totals 12 residues. This chain's CDR3 is CASSKGWDGYTF. In DNA form, the CDR3 reads TGTGCCAGCAGTAAGGGGTGGGATGGCTACACCTTC. Drawing the rest from reference TRBV2 and TRBJ1-2, the complete variable domain is EPEVTQTPSHQVTQMGQEVILRCVPISNHLYFYWYRQILGQKVEFLVSFYNNEISEKSEIFDDQFSVERPDGSNFTLKIRSTKLEDSAMYFCASSKGWDGYTFGSGTRLTVV.